This T cell receptor beta chain is drawn from a study of Graves' ophthalmopathy and Graves' hyperthyroidism. The TCR beta CDR3 regions underwent amplification from RNA transcripts. Amplification began with first-round RT-PCR using HTBI primers, then second-round multiplex PCR was performed. One entry per CDR3 protein, called by TCRdb with MiXCR from the multiplex PCR reads. This table holds 200,000 to 300,000 distinct CDR3 sequences, around 50% found once. Trimming left V 4 bases short and J 5 bases short, with 23 bases between. The germline V gene encodes CDR1 SQVTM and CDR2 ANQGSEA. The CDR3 runs to 16 residues.

The specimen sequenced was peripheral blood. V usage is TRBV29-1 and J usage is TRBJ1-1; D possibly corresponds to TRBD1 (5 bases). This TCR came from an adult man with Graves' ophthalmopathy. DNA for the CDR3: TGCAGCGTTGGAAGTTGGGGGGACGGACAAGGAACTGAAGCTTTCTTT. Translated: CSVGSWGDGQGTEAFF.